Below, 22 T cell receptor beta chains from the same sample are listed, as sequenced in a study of regulatory T cells in long-lasting Graves disease. Arm-PCR of CDR3 regions with iRepertoire HTBI primers generated TCR beta libraries. TCRdb re-called the multiplex PCR reads with MiXCR, one entry per CDR3 protein. The sample includes 420,000 or so distinct CDR3 sequences, 23% of them seen just once. Time point noted: persistent/refractory GD, antithyroid drugs over 5 years with positive TRAb. Researchers made the TCR library from RNA that was extracted from PBMCs. Sequenced here: peripheral blood mononuclear cells (PBMCs), sampled when the disease was refractory, from a patient treated with antithyroid drugs. The source of these receptors is a female donor with Graves disease.

This clonotype was observed a few times. The V gene is TRBV5-1, the J gene TRBJ2-7; a possible D gene is TRBD2 (6 bases). Germline V lookup: CDR1 SGHRS, CDR2 YFSETQ. CDR3 size: 19 residues. Trimming removed 4 bases from V and 1 base from J, with 27 bases in between. DNA for the CDR3: TGCGCCAGCAGCCCTAGAGTAGGGCCGGGAGATTTGTGGTCCTACGAGCAGTACTTC. Translating it yields CASSPRVGPGDLWSYEQYF.

As for this clonotype: A much larger clonotype is one base distant, so this may be a read error. This chain links TRBV12-3 or TRBV12-4 with TRBJ2-5; TRBD2 might be the D (6 bases). With 4 bases removed from V and 7 bases from J, the gap between germline ends came to 19 bases. CDR3 size: 15 residues. The CDR3, as DNA: TGTGCCAGCAGTTCCCCGGGGGTTGAAGGAGGGACCCAGTACTTC. Protein product: CASSSPGVEGGTQYF.

This clonotype has just a few counts. V usage is TRBV5-1 and J usage is TRBJ2-5, with no clear D. The V end was cut by 4 bases, the J end by 5 bases, with 9 bases between. Germline lookup yields CDR1 SGHRS and CDR2 YFSETQ. The CDR3 is 12 residues long. CDR3 bases: TGCGCCAGCAGCCCCGCCCCGGAGACCCAGTACTTC. Translation: CASSPAPETQYF. The full variable domain, in which reference TRBV5-1 and TRBJ2-5 provide the parts outside the CDR3, is KAGVTQTPRYLIKTRGQQVTLSCSPISGHRSVSWYQQTPGQGLQFLFEYFSETQRNKGNFPGRFSGRQFSNSRSEMNVSTLELGDSALYLCASSPAPETQYFGPGTRLLVL.

This clonotype has ten or more counts. The chain uses TRBV6-1 and TRBJ1-2; possibly TRBD1 for D (5 bases). CDR1 is MNHNS and CDR2 is SASEGT in the germline V gene. V lost 5 bases and J 5 bases, leaving 15 bases between the germline ends. This CDR3 is built from 14 residues. CDR3 sequence (DNA): TGTGCCAGCAGTCCCCGCCGGGGGACGTATGGCTACACCTTC. Protein product: CASSPRRGTYGYTF.

This clonotype was observed many times. This chain links TRBV6-1 with TRBJ1-1; the match to TRBD1 covers 10 bases. Per germline, CDR1 MNHNS and CDR2 SASEGT. This CDR3 spans 16 amino acids. The junction had 11 bases not matched to a gene; V was cut back by 6 bases and J by 4 bases. The CDR3, as DNA: TGTGCCAGCAGCCCCCGAACCGGGACAGGGGCCACTGAAGCTTTCTTT. Translated, it gives CASSPRTGTGATEAFF.

The V call is TRBV29-1, the J call TRBJ1-1, with 9 nucleotides matching TRBD1. The CDR3 has 11 residues. V lost 5 bases and J lost 7; bases outside the gene matches: 2. CDR1 and CDR2 from the germline V gene are SQVTM and ANQGSEA. The CDR3 region is CSVTGGIEAFF. The CDR3 coding sequence is TGCAGCGTTACAGGGGGCATTGAAGCTTTCTTT.

The chain carries TRBV15 and TRBJ2-5, with D unresolved. V was shortened by 1 base and J by 3 bases, with 6 bases between the two germline ends. Germline-derived CDR1 and CDR2 are LNHNV and YYDKDF (reference sequence). This CDR3 is built from 13 residues. CDR3 nucleotides: TGTGCCACCAGCAGAGTCAGCGAAGAGACCCAGTACTTC. It specifies CATSRVSEETQYF. Supplemented by reference TRBV15 and TRBJ2-5, the full variable domain reads DAMVIQNPRYQVTQFGKPVTLSCSQTLNHNVMYWYQQKSSQAPKLLFHYYDKDFNNEADTPDNFQSRRPNTSFCFLDIRSPGLGDTAMYLCATSRVSEETQYFGPGTRLLVL.

The table lists this clonotype with many counts. This chain uses TRBV28 with TRBJ1-4; D perhaps matches TRBD1 (5 bases). There are 11 residues in the CDR3. The germline CDR1 and CDR2 sequences are MDHEN and SYDVKM. V lost 8 bases, J lost 8 bases, and 9 bases lay in between. The CDR3 is CASAGREKLFF. For the CDR3, the DNA is TGTGCCAGCGCAGGGAGGGAAAAACTGTTTTTT.

This clonotype was counted many times. The gene calls are TRBV2 and TRBJ2-2; 7 nucleotides align to TRBD1. The J segment lost 2 bases and the V segment lost 8 bases, leaving 8 bases of the junction unmatched. Germline V gene sequence: CDR1 SNHLY, CDR2 FYNNEI. The CDR3 sequence is 15 residues long. The CDR3 loop is CASVAGTVNTGELFF. The CDR3 coding sequence is TGTGCCAGCGTAGCCGGGACAGTTAACACCGGGGAGCTGTTTTTT.

The J gene is TRBJ2-3, the V gene TRBV29-1; TRBD2 matches 13 bases. CDR1 SQVTM and CDR2 ANQGSEA come from the germline V gene. The V segment lost 6 bases and the J segment 4 bases; nucleotides outside the gene matches: 7. The length of the CDR3 is 15 residues. CDR3 bases: TGCAGCGTAGACGGACTAGCGGGAGATCCAGATACGCAGTATTTT. Amino acid sequence: CSVDGLAGDPDTQYF.

This chain connects TRBV20-1 to TRBJ2-2, with TRBD2 as a possible D gene (6 bases). The germline gives CDR1 DFQATT, CDR2 SNEGSKA (reference sequence). The CDR3 contains 16 residues. V was pared by 2 bases and J by 1 base, with 14 bases between. DNA for the CDR3: TGCAGTGCTAGAAGTAGCGGAAATATGAACACCGGGGAGCTGTTTTTT. Protein: CSARSSGNMNTGELFF.

This clonotype occurred once. This chain links TRBV7-2 with TRBJ1-4; 7 bases are a match to TRBD1. CDR1 and CDR2 (germline): SGHTA, FQGNSA. V shed 1 base, J shed 4 bases, and the junction held 3 bases outside the gene matches. CDR3 length equals 15 residues. CDR3 bases: TGTGCCAGCAGCTTAGACGGGACAGATAATGAAAAACTGTTTTTT. This translates into CASSLDGTDNEKLFF.

Only a few counts were recorded for this clonotype. The chain carries TRBV30 and TRBJ2-7; D call uncertain. The CDR3 covers 12 residues. Trimming took 5 bases from V and 2 from J, leaving 10 bases between them. Germline-derived CDR1 and CDR2 are GTSNPN and SVGIG (reference sequence). This CDR3 is CAWQAHTYEQYF. For the CDR3, the DNA is TGTGCCTGGCAGGCTCATACCTACGAGCAGTACTTC.

J is TRBJ2-7 and V is TRBV11-2; 8 nucleotides agree with TRBD1. After removal of 5 bases from V and 4 bases from J, the junction contained 10 bases not matched to a gene. CDR1 is SGHAT, CDR2 FQNNGV, per germline. This CDR3 is 15 amino acids long. Here the CDR3 reads CASSASGQAPYEQYF. DNA of the CDR3: TGTGCCAGCAGCGCATCGGGACAGGCCCCTTACGAGCAGTACTTC.

The chain couples TRBV6-9 to TRBJ1-2; D call uncertain. Germline V gene lookup returns CDR1 MNHGY and CDR2 SVAAGI. The CDR3 totals 12 residues. V lost 4 bases, J lost 3 bases, and 6 bases lay in between. The CDR3 DNA sequence: TGTGCCAGCAGTTCATCAGACTATGGCTACACCTTC. Protein product: CASSSSDYGYTF.

In regard to this clonotype: This may be a read error, as it is one base from a much larger clone. The gene calls are TRBV29-1 and TRBJ2-7; 8 bases align to TRBD2. Unmatched junction bases numbered 6, after V lost 2 bases and J lost 6 bases. CDR1 SQVTM and CDR2 ANQGSEA come from the germline V gene. The CDR3 is 13 amino acids. CDR3 nucleotides: TGCAGCGTTGAAATAGCGGGAACGGGCGAGCAGTACTTC. This translates into CSVEIAGTGEQYF.

The chain is built from TRBV6-2 or TRBV6-3 and TRBJ2-1; 15 bases are a match to TRBD2. The CDR3 has 18 residues. The V gene's germline CDR1 is MNHEY and CDR2 SVGEGT. The junction had 13 bases not matched to a gene; V was cut back by 8 bases and J by 5 bases. In DNA form, the CDR3 reads TGTGCCAGCGGGCCGGGACTAGCGGGAGGTTATGTGAACAATGAGCAGTTCTTC. Its protein is CASGPGLAGGYVNNEQFF.

For this clonotype: Possible read error: a much larger clone is one base away. The V gene is TRBV9, the J gene TRBJ2-5, with 8 bases aligning to TRBD2. The germline CDR1 and CDR2 sequences are SGDLS and YYNGEE. V shed 4 bases, J shed 1 base, and the junction held 3 bases outside the gene matches. The CDR3 runs to 14 residues. CDR3: CASSPAGAQETQYF. The DNA for the CDR3 is TGTGCCAGCAGCCCAGCGGGGGCCCAAGAGACCCAGTACTTC.

This clonotype was picked up many times. The chain combines TRBV7-9 with TRBJ2-5; possibly TRBD1 for D (6 bases). The V and J ends lost 2 bases and 2 bases respectively, with 15 bases between them. The CDR3 consists of 16 residues. Germline CDR1 and CDR2: SEHNR and FQNEAQ (reference sequence). CDR3: CASSLIVTGRQETQYF. CDR3 in DNA: TGTGCCAGCAGCTTAATTGTCACAGGGCGGCAAGAGACCCAGTACTTC.

This rearrangement joins TRBV10-3 to TRBJ2-1; 8 nucleotides match TRBD1. Germline trimming cut 10 bases from V and 5 bases from J; bases unmatched to any gene: 4. CDR1 and CDR2 from the germline V gene are ENHRY and SYGVKD. The CDR3 extends over 12 amino acids. The CDR3 sequence is CATRTGNNEQFF. In DNA form, the CDR3 reads TGTGCCACCCGGACAGGGAACAATGAGCAGTTCTTC.

This clonotype came up once. A read error may be the cause here, since a much bigger clone is one base away. The rearrangement links TRBV2 to TRBJ1-4, with D hard to call. In germline, CDR1 is SNHLY, CDR2 FYNNEI. V lost 1 base, J lost 6 bases, and 6 bases lay in between. This CDR3 has 13 residues. CDR3 in amino acids: CASSEESYEKLFF. The CDR3 nucleotides are TGTGCCAGCAGTGAAGAGTCTTATGAAAAACTGTTTTTT.

This clonotype has a count of ten or more. This chain uses TRBV28 with TRBJ1-5; D unresolved. The V end was cut by 3 bases, the J end by 3 bases, with 0 bases between. The CDR3 extends over 11 amino acids. Germline lookup yields CDR1 MDHEN and CDR2 SYDVKM. CDR3 bases: TGTGCCAGCAGTTTCAATCAGCCCCAGCATTTT. This sequence encodes CASSFNQPQHF.